Shown below are 16 T cell receptor beta chains from a single sample sequenced in a study of T cell responses to AZD1222 COVID-19 vaccine. Generated by immunoSEQ multiplex PCR, the TCRdb table keeps only in-frame clones and is missing some. This table holds some 86,000 clones, approximately 80% found once. Sequenced material: peripheral blood, taken on day 0 of AZD1222 vaccination. Source of these receptors: an adult in good health.

The chain is built from TRBV4-1 and TRBJ1-1, with D perhaps TRBD1 (6 bases). Germline V gives CDR1 MGHRA, CDR2 YSYEKL. Trimming shortened V by 2 bases and J by 4 bases, and 14 bases separated the two germline ends. This CDR3 comprises 15 residues. As DNA, the CDR3 is TGCGCCAGCAGCCAATCTACTACAGGGTTCACTGAAGCTTTCTTT. Translated: CASSQSTTGFTEAFF.

V and J are TRBV10-1 and TRBJ1-1; D is ambiguous. Trimming removed 0 bases at V and 4 bases at J, with 9 bases between. Germline-derived CDR1 and CDR2 are WNHNN and SYGVQD (reference sequence). The length of the CDR3 is 14 residues. In DNA, the CDR3 is TGCGCCAGCAGTGAGTCGATTGCCGGCACTGAAGCTTTCTTT. This encodes CASSESIAGTEAFF.

The J gene is TRBJ2-2, the V gene TRBV18; the D is unclear. The CDR3 consists of 14 residues. V shed 4 bases and J shed 1 base, with 7 bases lying between them. Germline assignment: CDR1 KGHSH and CDR2 LQKENI. The CDR3 nucleotides are TGTGCCAGCTCACTTGACTTGAACACCGGGGAGCTGTTTTTT. Translated, it gives CASSLDLNTGELFF.

This chain connects TRBV28 to TRBJ1-1; tentatively, D is TRBD1 (6 bases). Germline V gene sequence: CDR1 MDHEN, CDR2 SYDVKM. This CDR3 is built from 15 residues. V was shortened by 6 bases and J by 0 bases, with 14 bases between the two germline ends. Here the CDR3 DNA reads TGTGCCAGCAGCCCCTCGGGGGCCTTGAACACTGAAGCTTTCTTT. Encoded protein: CASSPSGALNTEAFF.

The chain carries TRBV2 and TRBJ1-5; D ambiguous. CDR3 size: 14 residues. CDR1 is SNHLY, CDR2 FYNNEI, per germline. The V and J ends lost 1 base and 1 base respectively, with 5 bases between them. The CDR3 protein is CASSEGLSNQPQHF. The CDR3 DNA follows: TGTGCCAGCAGTGAAGGTTTAAGCAATCAGCCCCAGCATTTT.

The chain employs TRBV9 and TRBJ1-5, with TRBD1 matching 8 bases. V lost 4 bases, J lost 4 bases, and 4 bases stayed unmatched. Looked up from germline, CDR1 is SGDLS and CDR2 is YYNGEE. The length of the CDR3 is 14 residues. DNA for the CDR3: TGTGCCAGCAGCAAGGGACAGGTGAATCAGCCCCAGCATTTT. This translates into CASSKGQVNQPQHF.

By proportion, this clone is medium-sized. The chain's CDR3 is CASSQDEGTGSYEQYF. CDR3 sequence (DNA): TGCGCCAGCAGCCAAGATGAAGGGACAGGCTCCTACGAGCAGTACTTC. V is TRBV4-1 and J is TRBJ2-7; TRBD1 matches 8 bases. This CDR3 spans 16 amino acids. J lost 0 bases, V lost 0 bases, and 4 bases had no gene match. The germline gives CDR1 MGHRA, CDR2 YSYEKL.

The rearrangement links TRBV7-8 to TRBJ2-6; D is uncertain. Germline assignment: CDR1 SGHVS and CDR2 FQNEAQ. The V and J ends lost 4 bases and 2 bases respectively, with 6 bases between them. This CDR3 is 14 amino acids long. CDR3 residues: CASSSYTGANVLTF. Here the CDR3 DNA reads TGTGCCAGCAGCTCGTATACTGGGGCCAACGTCCTGACTTTC.

In its sample, this clone was seen a few times. Different DNA sequences within this sample yield the same CDR3. The chain has TRBV7-9 and TRBJ2-1; either TRBD1 or TRBD2 may supply D (6 bases each). The CDR3 loop spans 14 amino acids. Trimming left V 6 bases short and J 7 bases short, with 16 bases between. Germline CDR1 reads SEHNR; CDR2 reads FQNEAQ (reference sequence). CDR3 coding DNA: TGTGCCAGCAGGGGGGCGGGTGGGGGGAATGAGCAGTTCTTC. Its protein is CASRGAGGGNEQFF.

The rearrangement uses TRBV19 and TRBJ1-4, with 8 bases that match TRBD1. The CDR3 runs 13 residues. CDR1 LNHDA and CDR2 SQIVND come from the germline V gene (reference sequence). The V and J ends lost 9 bases and 4 bases, in that order; junction bases with no gene match: 4. CDR3 bases: TGTGCCAGCAGACAGGGGTATAATGAAAAACTGTTTTTT. Translating gives CASRQGYNEKLFF.

This rearrangement joins TRBV5-1 to TRBJ2-7, with 11 bases aligning to TRBD1. The ends lost 0 bases at V and 7 bases at J; junction bases unmatched: 9. The CDR3 sequence is 16 residues long. Germline CDR1 SGHRS, CDR2 YFSETQ. This CDR3 is CASSLELGQGGGEQYF. The CDR3 coding sequence is TGCGCCAGCAGCTTGGAATTGGGACAGGGGGGAGGTGAGCAGTACTTC.

CDR3 DNA sequence: TGTGCCAGCGGAGGACAGGGTTTGGTTACGCAGTATTTT. Translating it yields CASGGQGLVTQYF. This chain links TRBV7-9 with TRBJ2-3; 8 bases are shared with TRBD1. CDR1 is SEHNR, CDR2 FQNEAQ, per germline (reference sequence). The CDR3 runs to 13 residues. Trimming at V came to 8 bases and at J to 8 bases, leaving 9 bases not matched to a gene.

The chain uses TRBV18 and TRBJ2-5; 8 bases fit TRBD1. Per germline, CDR1 KGHSH and CDR2 LQKENI. The CDR3 has 15 residues. After removal of 3 bases from V and 3 bases from J, the junction contained 6 bases not matched to a gene. The DNA for the CDR3 is TGTGCCAGCTCACCCGGCAAGGGACAGGAAGAGACCCAGTACTTC. Translated, it gives CASSPGKGQEETQYF.

The V and J genes are TRBV18 and TRBJ2-2; a weak D match, TRBD1 (5 bases). The germline CDR1 and CDR2 sequences are KGHSH and LQKENI. V was cut by 2 bases and J by 2 bases, with 12 bases left in between. CDR3 length: 16 amino acids. In DNA, the CDR3 is TGTGCCAGCTCACCAACTCAGGGTTCCAACACCGGGGAGCTGTTTTTT. Translation: CASSPTQGSNTGELFF. The full variable domain, completed using reference TRBV18 and TRBJ2-2, is NAGVMQNPRHLVRRRGQEARLRCSPMKGHSHVYWYRQLPEEGLKFMVYLQKENIIDESGMPKERFSAEFPKEGPSILRIQQVVRGDSAAYFCASSPTQGSNTGELFFGEGSRLTVL.

This chain's CDR3 is CASSKNGNMNTEAFF. The CDR3 DNA sequence: TGTGCCAGCTCTAAAAACGGGAATATGAACACTGAAGCTTTCTTT. The chain carries TRBV6-5 and TRBJ1-1; D unresolved. The CDR3 is 15 amino acids. Germline V gives CDR1 MNHEY, CDR2 SVGAGI. V was trimmed by 8 bases and J by 0 bases, leaving 16 bases between them.

The rearrangement uses TRBV6-2 or TRBV6-3 and TRBJ2-5; D could derive from TRBD1 or TRBD2 (5 bases each). CDR1 and CDR2 (germline): MNHEY, SVGEGT. This CDR3 region has 15 residues. Trimming took off 2 bases at V and 4 bases at J, with 14 bases between the two ends. The CDR3 DNA reads as TGTGCCAGCAGTTACCGCTACGCTGGGGGAGAGACCCAGTACTTC. It translates to CASSYRYAGGETQYF.